This T cell receptor (beta chain) was profiled in a study of control samples from healthy donors and cancer patients. Trimming shortened V by 5 bases and J by 3 bases, and 20 bases separated the two germline ends. This CDR3 has 16 amino acids. Germline CDR1 reads MRHNA; CDR2 reads SNTAGT. TCRdb keeps only in-frame clones here, not all; method: immunoSEQ multiplex PCR. The sample carries about 89,000 clones, approximately 89% recorded once. The sequenced material came from blood. This clonotype was obtained from a man aged 30 to 39 in good health. This chain uses TRBV6-4 with TRBJ2-7; D assignment may be TRBD1 or TRBD2 (5 bases each). CDR3 protein: CASSWTGTQIFYEQYV. CDR3 coding DNA: TGTGCCAGCAGTTGGACCGGGACCCAGATTTTCTACGAGCAGTACGTC.